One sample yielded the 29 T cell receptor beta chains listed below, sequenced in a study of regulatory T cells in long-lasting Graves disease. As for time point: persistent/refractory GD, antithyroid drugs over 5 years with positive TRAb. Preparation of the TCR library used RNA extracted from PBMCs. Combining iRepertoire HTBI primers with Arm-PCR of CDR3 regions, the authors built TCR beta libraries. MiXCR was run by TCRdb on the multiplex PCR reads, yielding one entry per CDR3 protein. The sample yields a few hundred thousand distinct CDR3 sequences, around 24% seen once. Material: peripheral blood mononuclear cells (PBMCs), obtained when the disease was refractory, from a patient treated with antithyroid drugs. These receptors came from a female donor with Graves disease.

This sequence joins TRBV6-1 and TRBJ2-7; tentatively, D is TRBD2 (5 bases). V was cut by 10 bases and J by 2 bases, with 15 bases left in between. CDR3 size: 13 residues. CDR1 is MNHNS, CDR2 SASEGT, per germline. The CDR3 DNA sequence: TGTGCCACAAGGACTGTCGGGACCTACGAGCAGTACTTC. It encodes CATRTVGTYEQYF.

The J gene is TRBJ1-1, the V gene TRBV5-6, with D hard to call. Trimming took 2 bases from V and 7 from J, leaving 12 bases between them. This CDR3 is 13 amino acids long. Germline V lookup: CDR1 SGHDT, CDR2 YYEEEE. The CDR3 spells CASSLIGGDEAFF. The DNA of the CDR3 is TGTGCCAGCAGCTTAATAGGAGGTGATGAAGCTTTCTTT.

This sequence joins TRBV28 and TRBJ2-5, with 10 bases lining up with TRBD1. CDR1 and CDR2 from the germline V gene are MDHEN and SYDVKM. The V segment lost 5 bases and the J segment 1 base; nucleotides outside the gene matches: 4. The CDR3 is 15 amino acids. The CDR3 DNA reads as TGTGCCAGCAGTCTCCGGGACAGGGGCCAAGAGACCCAGTACTTC. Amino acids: CASSLRDRGQETQYF.

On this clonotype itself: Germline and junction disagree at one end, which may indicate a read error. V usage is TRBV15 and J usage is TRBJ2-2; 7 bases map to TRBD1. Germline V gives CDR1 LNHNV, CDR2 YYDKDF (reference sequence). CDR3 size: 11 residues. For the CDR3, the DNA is TGTGCCACCAGCAATACAGGGGAGCCGTTTTTT. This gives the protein CATSNTGEPFF.

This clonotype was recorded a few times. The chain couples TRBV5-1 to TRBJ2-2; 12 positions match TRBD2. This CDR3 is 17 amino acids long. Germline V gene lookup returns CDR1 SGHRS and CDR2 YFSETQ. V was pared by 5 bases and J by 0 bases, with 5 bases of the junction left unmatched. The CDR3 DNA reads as TGCGCCAGCAGAGCCCGACTAGCGGGAGCGAACACCGGGGAGCTGTTTTTT. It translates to CASRARLAGANTGELFF.

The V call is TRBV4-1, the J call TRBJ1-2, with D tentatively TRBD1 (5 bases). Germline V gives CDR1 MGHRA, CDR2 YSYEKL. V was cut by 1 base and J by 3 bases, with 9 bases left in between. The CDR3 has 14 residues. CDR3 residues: CASSQADSHYGYTF. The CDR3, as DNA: TGCGCCAGCAGCCAAGCAGACAGCCACTATGGCTACACCTTC.

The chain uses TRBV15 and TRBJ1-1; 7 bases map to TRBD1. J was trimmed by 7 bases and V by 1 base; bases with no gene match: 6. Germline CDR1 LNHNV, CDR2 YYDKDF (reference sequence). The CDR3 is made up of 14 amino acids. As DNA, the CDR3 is TGTGCCACCAGCAGAGGCGGGACAGTCGTTGAAGCTTTCTTT. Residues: CATSRGGTVVEAFF.

The CDR3 DNA sequence: TGCGCCAGCAGCATAACCGGGGAGCTGTTTTTT. As protein: CASSITGELFF. J is TRBJ2-2 and V is TRBV5-1; D remains unclear. Germline V gene lookup returns CDR1 SGHRS and CDR2 YFSETQ. V was pared by 4 bases and J by 5 bases, with 3 bases between. The CDR3 has 11 residues.

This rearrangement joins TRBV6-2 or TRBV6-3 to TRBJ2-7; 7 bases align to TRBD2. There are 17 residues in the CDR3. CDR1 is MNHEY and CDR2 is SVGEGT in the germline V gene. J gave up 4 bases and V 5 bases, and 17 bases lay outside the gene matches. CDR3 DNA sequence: TGTGCCAGCAGTCCCCACCGGACTAGTCTCCGAATTTACGAGCAGTACTTC. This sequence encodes CASSPHRTSLRIYEQYF.

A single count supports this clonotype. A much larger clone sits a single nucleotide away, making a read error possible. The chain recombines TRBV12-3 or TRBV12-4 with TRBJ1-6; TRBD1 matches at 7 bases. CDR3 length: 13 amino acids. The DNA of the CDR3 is TGTGCCAGCAGTTCGGGACAGAATTTACCCCTCCACTTT. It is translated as CASSSGQNLPLHF.

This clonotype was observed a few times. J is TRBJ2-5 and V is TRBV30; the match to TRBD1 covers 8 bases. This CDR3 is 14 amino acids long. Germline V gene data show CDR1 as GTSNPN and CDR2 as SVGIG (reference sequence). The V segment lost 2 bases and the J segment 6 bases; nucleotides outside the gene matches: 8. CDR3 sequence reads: CAWSSTGGTKTQYF. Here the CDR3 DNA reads TGTGCCTGGAGTTCAACAGGGGGAACAAAGACCCAGTACTTC.

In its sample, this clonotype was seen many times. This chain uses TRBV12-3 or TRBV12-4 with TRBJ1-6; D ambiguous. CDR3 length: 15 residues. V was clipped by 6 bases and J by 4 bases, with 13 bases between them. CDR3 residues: CASSGSLGYNSPLHF. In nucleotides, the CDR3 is TGTGCCAGCAGCGGGAGCCTCGGGTATAATTCACCCCTCCACTTT.

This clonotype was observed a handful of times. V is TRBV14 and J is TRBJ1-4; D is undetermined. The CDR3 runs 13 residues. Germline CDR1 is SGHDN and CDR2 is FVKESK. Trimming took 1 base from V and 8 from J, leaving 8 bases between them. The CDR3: CASSQVIGEKLFF. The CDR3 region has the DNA TGTGCCAGCAGCCAAGTTATCGGGGAAAAACTGTTTTTT.

CDR3 protein: CASTKTGAWGNTEAFF. DNA of the CDR3: TGTGCCAGTACCAAGACAGGGGCATGGGGAAACACTGAAGCTTTCTTT. The genes are TRBV19 and TRBJ1-1; TRBD1 matches 8 bases. The junction had 12 bases not matched to a gene; V was cut back by 7 bases and J by 2 bases. Germline loops: CDR1 LNHDA, CDR2 SQIVND (reference sequence). The CDR3 contains 16 residues. The full variable domain, with the rest looked up from reference TRBV19 and TRBJ1-1, is DGGITQSPKYLFRKEGQNVTLSCEQNLNHDAMYWYRQDPGQGLRLIYYSQIVNDFQKGDIAEGYSVSREKKESFPLTVTSAQKNPTAFYLCASTKTGAWGNTEAFFGQGTRLTVV.

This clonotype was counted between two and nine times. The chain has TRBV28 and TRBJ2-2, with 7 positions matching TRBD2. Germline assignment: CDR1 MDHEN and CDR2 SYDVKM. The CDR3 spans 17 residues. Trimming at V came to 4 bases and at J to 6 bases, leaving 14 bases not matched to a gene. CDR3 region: CASSSWGWTSSAGELFF. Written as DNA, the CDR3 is TGTGCCAGCAGTTCATGGGGTTGGACTAGTTCCGCCGGGGAGCTGTTTTTT.

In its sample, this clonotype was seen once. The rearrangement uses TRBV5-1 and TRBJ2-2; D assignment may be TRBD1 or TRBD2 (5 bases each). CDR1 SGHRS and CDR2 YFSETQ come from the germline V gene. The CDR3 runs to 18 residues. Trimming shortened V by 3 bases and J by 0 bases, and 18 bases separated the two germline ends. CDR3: CASSSVGWGFANTGELFF. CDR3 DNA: TGCGCCAGCAGCTCAGTCGGTTGGGGGTTCGCGAACACCGGGGAGCTGTTTTTT.

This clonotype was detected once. CDR3 amino acids: CASSYRREDEQYF. Written as DNA, the CDR3 is TGTGCCAGCAGTTATAGGCGGGAGGACGAGCAGTACTTC. The chain carries TRBV6-9 and TRBJ2-7; 8 nucleotides match TRBD2. The CDR3 is made up of 13 amino acids. Per the germline V gene, CDR1 is MNHGY and CDR2 is SVAAGI. The V gene end was trimmed by 2 bases and the J gene end by 5 bases; junction bases not matched to a gene: 2.

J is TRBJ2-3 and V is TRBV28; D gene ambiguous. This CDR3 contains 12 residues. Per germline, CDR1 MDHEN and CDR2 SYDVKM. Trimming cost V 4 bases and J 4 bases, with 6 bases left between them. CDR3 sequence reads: CASSSLSDTQYF. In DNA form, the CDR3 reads TGTGCCAGCAGTTCGTTATCAGATACGCAGTATTTT.

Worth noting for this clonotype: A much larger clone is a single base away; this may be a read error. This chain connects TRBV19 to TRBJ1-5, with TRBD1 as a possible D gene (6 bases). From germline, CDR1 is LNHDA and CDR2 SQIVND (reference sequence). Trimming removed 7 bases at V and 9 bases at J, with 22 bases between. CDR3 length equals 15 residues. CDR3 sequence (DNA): TGTGCCAGTACCCCTGGGATAATACAGGGACGGCCCCAGCATTTT. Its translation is CASTPGIIQGRPQHF.

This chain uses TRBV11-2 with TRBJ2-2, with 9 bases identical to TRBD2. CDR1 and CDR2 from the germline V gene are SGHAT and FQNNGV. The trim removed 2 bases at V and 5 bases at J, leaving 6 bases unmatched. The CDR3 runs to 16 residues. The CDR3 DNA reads TGTGCCAGCAGCTTAATTCTAGCGGGAATTACCGGGGAGCTGTTTTTT. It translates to CASSLILAGITGELFF.

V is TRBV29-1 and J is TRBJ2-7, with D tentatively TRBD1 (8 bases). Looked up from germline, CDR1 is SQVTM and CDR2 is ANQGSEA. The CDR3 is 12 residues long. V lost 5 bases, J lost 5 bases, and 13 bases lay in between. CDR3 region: CSVQTGGDEQYF. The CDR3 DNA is TGCAGCGTTCAAACAGGGGGGGACGAGCAGTACTTC.

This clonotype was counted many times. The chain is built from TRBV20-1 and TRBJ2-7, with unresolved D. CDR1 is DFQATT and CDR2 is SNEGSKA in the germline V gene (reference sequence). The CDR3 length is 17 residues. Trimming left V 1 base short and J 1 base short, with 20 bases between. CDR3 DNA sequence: TGCAGTGCTAGAGGCAGGTTATTGGGGTTAGGTTCCTACGAGCAGTACTTC. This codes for CSARGRLLGLGSYEQYF.

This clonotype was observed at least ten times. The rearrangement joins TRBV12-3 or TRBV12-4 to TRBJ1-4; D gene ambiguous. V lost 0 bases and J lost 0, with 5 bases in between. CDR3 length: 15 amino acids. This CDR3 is CASSLAGPTNEKLFF. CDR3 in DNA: TGTGCCAGCAGTTTAGCAGGGCCAACTAATGAAAAACTGTTTTTT.

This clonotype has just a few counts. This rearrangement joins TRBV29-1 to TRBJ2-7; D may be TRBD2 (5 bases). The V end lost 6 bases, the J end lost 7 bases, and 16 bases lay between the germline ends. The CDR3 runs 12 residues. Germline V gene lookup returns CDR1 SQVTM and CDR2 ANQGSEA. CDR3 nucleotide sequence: TGCAGCGTCGTGGTGGGAGTTCAAGAGCAGTACTTC. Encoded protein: CSVVVGVQEQYF.

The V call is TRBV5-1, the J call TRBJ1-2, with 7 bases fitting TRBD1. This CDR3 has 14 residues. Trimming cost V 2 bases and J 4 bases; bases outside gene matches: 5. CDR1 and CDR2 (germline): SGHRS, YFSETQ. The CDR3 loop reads CASSFEGAGYGYTF. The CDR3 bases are TGCGCCAGCAGCTTCGAGGGGGCCGGCTATGGCTACACCTTC.

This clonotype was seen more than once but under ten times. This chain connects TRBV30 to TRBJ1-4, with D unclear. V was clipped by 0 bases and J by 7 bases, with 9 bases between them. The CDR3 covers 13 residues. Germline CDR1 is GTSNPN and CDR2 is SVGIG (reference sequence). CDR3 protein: CAWSVTWGEKLFF. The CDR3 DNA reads TGTGCCTGGAGTGTGACCTGGGGTGAAAAACTGTTTTTT.

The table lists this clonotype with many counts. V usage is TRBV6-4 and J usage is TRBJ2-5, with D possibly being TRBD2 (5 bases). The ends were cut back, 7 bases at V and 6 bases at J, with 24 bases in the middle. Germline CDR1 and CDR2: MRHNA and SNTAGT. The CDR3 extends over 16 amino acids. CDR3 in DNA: TGTGCCAGCAATCTCTTAGCGCTCGGCGGTGTGAAGACCCAGTACTTC. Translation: CASNLLALGGVKTQYF.

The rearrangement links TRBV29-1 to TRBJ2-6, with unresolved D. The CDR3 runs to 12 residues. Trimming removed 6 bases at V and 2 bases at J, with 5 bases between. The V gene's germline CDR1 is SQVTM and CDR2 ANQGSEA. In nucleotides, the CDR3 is TGCAGCGTGGGTACTGGGGCCAACGTCCTGACTTTC. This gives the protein CSVGTGANVLTF.

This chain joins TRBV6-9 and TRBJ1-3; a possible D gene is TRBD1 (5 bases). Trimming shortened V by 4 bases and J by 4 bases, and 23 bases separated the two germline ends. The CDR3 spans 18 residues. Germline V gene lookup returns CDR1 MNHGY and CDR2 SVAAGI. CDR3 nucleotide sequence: TGTGCCAGCAGTTTGGGGGGGAGGTGGGGGTCCGGAGGAAACACCATATATTTT. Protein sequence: CASSLGGRWGSGGNTIYF.